What follows are 10 T cell receptor beta chains derived from one specimen sequenced in a study of cytomegalovirus exposure and HLA in healthy donors. Use of 60 Vbeta and 13 Jbeta primers characterized the PCR. TCRdb keeps only in-frame clones here, not all; method: immunoSEQ multiplex PCR. The table shows 270,000 or so clones, with 75% to 90% occurring only once. The sample taken for sequencing was PBMCs. Receptor source: a man aged 35-49 years in good health and CMV-seropositive.

On this clone itself: The junction differs from germline at one of its ends, possibly a read error. The V call is TRBV7-8, the J call TRBJ2-7; maybe TRBD2 (6 bases). This CDR3 spans 16 amino acids. The germline CDR1 and CDR2 sequences are SGHVS and FQNEAQ. CDR3 amino acids: CASSLVSPGPLTSEGF. Written as DNA, the CDR3 is TGTGCCAGCAGCTTAGTGAGCCCGGGACCACTCACATCGGAGGGCTTC.

J is TRBJ2-7 and V is TRBV7-6; 10 bases are shared with TRBD1. The V gene end was trimmed by 6 bases and the J gene end by 2 bases; junction bases not matched to a gene: 7. The germline CDR1 and CDR2 sequences are SGHVS and FNYEAQ. The CDR3 spans 15 residues. CDR3 DNA sequence: TGTGCCAGCAGTCCTTCCGGGACAGGGGCCTACGAGCAGTACTTC. Translating it yields CASSPSGTGAYEQYF.

The J gene is TRBJ1-1, the V gene TRBV28, with no clear D. The germline V gene encodes CDR1 MDHEN and CDR2 SYDVKM. The CDR3 is 13 residues long. V gave up 6 bases and J gave up 3 bases, with 11 bases separating them. The CDR3 reads CASSPGGYTEAFF. The CDR3 nucleotides are TGTGCCAGCAGCCCAGGCGGGTACACTGAAGCTTTCTTT.

The V gene is TRBV6-1, the J gene TRBJ2-5, with TRBD1 as a possible D gene (6 bases). The J call may be mistaken, given a closer DNA end match to TRBJ2-7. This CDR3 is 18 amino acids long. Germline CDR1 and CDR2: MNHNS and SASEGT. Written as DNA, the CDR3 is TGTGCCAGCAGTGAAGCCTTATTAGGACAGCCCAATACCTACGAGCAGTACTTC. This gives the protein CASSEALLGQPNTYEQYF.

V usage is TRBV9 and J usage is TRBJ2-7; no firm D call. V was shortened by 0 bases and J by 6 bases, with 4 bases between the two germline ends. The CDR3 spans 11 residues. Germline loops: CDR1 SGDLS, CDR2 YYNGEE. This chain's CDR3 is CASSVDSEQYF. The CDR3 coding sequence is TGTGCCAGCAGCGTAGACTCCGAGCAGTACTTC.

The V and J genes are TRBV10-1 and TRBJ2-3; 8 bases agree with TRBD2. The CDR3 has 14 amino acids. The junction had 8 bases not matched to a gene; V was cut back by 6 bases and J by 6 bases. Per germline, CDR1 WNHNN and CDR2 SYGVQD (reference sequence). The CDR3 here is CASRGAGVADTQYF. Here the CDR3 DNA reads TGCGCCAGCAGGGGAGCGGGAGTCGCGGATACGCAGTATTTT.

The chain is built from TRBV5-1 and TRBJ1-3, with 8 bases that match TRBD1. This CDR3 has 15 residues. The V gene's germline CDR1 is SGHRS and CDR2 YFSETQ. V lost 4 bases and J lost 2; bases outside the gene matches: 5. The CDR3 DNA follows: TGCGCCAGCAGCGGGACAGGAATTCCTGGAAACACCATATATTTT. Translation gives CASSGTGIPGNTIYF. Looking up the rest from reference TRBV5-1 and TRBJ1-3 gives the full variable domain: KAGVTQTPRYLIKTRGQQVTLSCSPISGHRSVSWYQQTPGQGLQFLFEYFSETQRNKGNFPGRFSGRQFSNSRSEMNVSTLELGDSALYLCASSGTGIPGNTIYFGEGSWLTVV.

The gene calls are TRBV5-8 and TRBJ2-5; TRBD1 agrees at 8 bases. Germline V gene lookup returns CDR1 SGHTS and CDR2 YDEGEE. The junction had 4 bases not matched to a gene; V was cut back by 4 bases and J by 2 bases. CDR3 length equals 14 residues. CDR3 sequence (DNA): TGTGCCAGCAGCCCCAGGACAGGGCAAGAGACCCAGTACTTC. Protein: CASSPRTGQETQYF.

The chain combines TRBV7-9 with TRBJ2-7; maybe TRBD1 (6 bases). This CDR3 comprises 14 residues. CDR1 and CDR2 (germline): SEHNR, FQNEAQ (reference sequence). V lost 1 base to trimming and J lost 5 bases, with 12 bases between them. CDR3 amino acids: CASSLGAGAHEQYF. CDR3 bases: TGTGCCAGCAGCTTAGGTGCAGGGGCTCACGAGCAGTACTTC.

This chain joins TRBV4-1 and TRBJ2-1; D might be TRBD2 (6 bases). There are 16 residues in the CDR3. The germline CDR1 and CDR2 sequences are MGHRA and YSYEKL. The germline V and J ends were trimmed by 0 bases and 2 bases, with 11 bases remaining between them. CDR3 sequence (DNA): TGCGCCAGCAGCCAAGAGGGCGGGAATACCTACAATGAGCAGTTCTTC. Translated, it gives CASSQEGGNTYNEQFF.